The T cell receptor beta chain under discussion was sequenced for a study of shared clonotypes between healthy human individuals. Assay execution took place at the deep level. Across several immunoSEQ plates, the genomic DNA of each subset was split evenly. Sequenced by immunoSEQ multiplex PCR; TCRdb stores in-frame clones only, minus some. The data contain millions of clones, 85% to 95% of them singletons. From germline, CDR1 is SNHLY and CDR2 FYNNEI. Trimming pared 0 bases from V and 4 bases from J, leaving 6 bases between. This CDR3 has 13 residues. The sample holds one count of this clone. Each sample came from a Caucasian adult donor living in Nashville, Tennessee. Partitioning of CD4+ cells yielded a CD45RA+ naive subset and a CD45RA-negative memory subset.

Sequenced material: naive CD4+ T cells sorted from blood. The sample's subset: CD45RA+ positively selected. The gene calls are TRBV2 and TRBJ1-2, with D uncertain. The sequence was collected from a man younger than 35 in good health. The CDR3, as DNA: TGTGCCAGCAGTGAAGCACAGCCCTATGGCTACACCTTC. Translating it yields CASSEAQPYGYTF.